The next 29 T cell receptor beta chains were all read from a single sample in a study of T cells in Graves' hyperthyroidism and ophthalmopathy. Authors of the study amplified TCR beta CDR3 regions from RNA transcripts. Carried out on the TCR CDR3, a first-round RT-PCR used the HTBI primer set. TCRdb redid the calling of the multiplex PCR reads with MiXCR, one entry per CDR3 protein. The sample carries hundreds of thousands of distinct CDR3 sequences, around 21% recorded once. Sequencing was done on a sample of blood. The receptors stem from a man aged 25-40 years with Graves' ophthalmopathy.

The genes are TRBV29-1 and TRBJ1-1, with a weak D call TRBD1 (5 bases). The V end lost 2 bases, the J end lost 4 bases, and 11 bases lay between the germline ends. Germline V gene lookup returns CDR1 SQVTM and CDR2 ANQGSEA. The CDR3 has 13 residues. CDR3 in DNA: TGCAGCGTTGAACCCCAGGGAGGCACTGAAGCTTTCTTT. Its protein is CSVEPQGGTEAFF.

This chain connects TRBV28 to TRBJ2-3; TRBD1 aligns across 8 bases. The V gene's germline CDR1 is MDHEN and CDR2 SYDVKM. CDR3 length equals 19 residues. Losses at the gene ends were 8 bases for V and 0 bases for J; bases not matched to a gene: 19. The CDR3 loop reads CASLAQGALWRTSTDTQYF. In DNA, the CDR3 is TGTGCCAGCCTGGCCCAGGGGGCGCTGTGGAGAACTAGCACAGATACGCAGTATTTT. The full variable domain, completed using reference TRBV28 and TRBJ2-3, is DVKVTQSSRYLVKRTGEKVFLECVQDMDHENMFWYRQDPGLGLRLIYFSYDVKMKEKGDIPEGYSVSREKKERFSLILESASTNQTSMYLCASLAQGALWRTSTDTQYFGPGTRLTVL.

The chain uses TRBV14 and TRBJ2-7, with TRBD1 identical over 9 bases. CDR3 length: 17 amino acids. From germline, CDR1 is SGHDN and CDR2 FVKESK. Losses at the gene ends were 1 base for V and 4 bases for J; bases not matched to a gene: 11. The CDR3, as DNA: TGTGCCAGCAGCCAAGGCGCCTCCGGGACAGGGTGGTACGAGCAGTACTTC. Protein sequence: CASSQGASGTGWYEQYF.

V gene TRBV11-2 combines with J gene TRBJ2-2, with 15 bases lining up with TRBD2. The CDR3 length is 18 residues. The V and J ends lost 5 bases and 6 bases, in that order; junction bases with no gene match: 10. CDR1 and CDR2 (germline): SGHAT, FQNNGV. This CDR3 reads CASSLSGLAGGPAGELFF. The DNA of the CDR3 is TGTGCCAGCAGCCTATCCGGACTAGCGGGAGGGCCAGCCGGGGAGCTGTTTTTT.

At least ten counts were recorded for this clonotype. The rearrangement links TRBV3-1 to TRBJ1-1, with 7 positions matching TRBD1. The germline V gene encodes CDR1 LGHDT and CDR2 YNNKEL (reference sequence). With V trimmed by 4 bases and J by 8 bases, 10 bases remained unmatched. The CDR3 is made up of 14 amino acids. The CDR3 nucleotides read TGTGCCAGCAGCCGACAGGGCGGTAATAAAGAAGCTTTCTTT. Protein: CASSRQGGNKEAFF.

The chain carries TRBV4-3 and TRBJ2-7; 9 bases match TRBD1. Germline CDR1 reads LGHNA; CDR2 reads YSLEER. The CDR3 is 16 amino acids. V dropped 0 bases and J dropped 3; count of bases not matched to a gene: 6. The DNA for the CDR3 is TGCGCCAGCAGCCAAGATCCGTCGGGACAGGGCTACGAGCAGTACTTC. This codes for CASSQDPSGQGYEQYF.

The chain links TRBV10-3 to TRBJ1-5; D is undetermined. This CDR3 is 14 amino acids long. Trimming removed 0 bases at V and 7 bases at J, with 10 bases between. CDR1 and CDR2 (germline): ENHRY, SYGVKD. CDR3 region: CAISESVQTQPQHF. The CDR3 DNA reads as TGTGCCATCAGTGAGTCCGTACAGACCCAGCCCCAGCATTTT.

V gene TRBV4-1 combines with J gene TRBJ2-4; possibly TRBD2 for D (5 bases). Germline V CDR1 and CDR2: MGHRA, YSYEKL. V was clipped by 2 bases and J by 3 bases, with 14 bases between them. The CDR3 runs to 16 residues. The CDR3 loop reads CASSQPTRDGKNIQYF. In nucleotides, the CDR3 is TGCGCCAGCAGCCAACCGACCCGGGATGGCAAAAACATTCAGTACTTC.

This clonotype appeared once. V gene TRBV7-9 combines with J gene TRBJ2-7; 14 bases agree with TRBD2. The CDR3 consists of 16 residues. V was pared by 5 bases and J by 0 bases, with 3 bases of the junction left unmatched. Germline V gives CDR1 SEHNR, CDR2 FQNEAQ (reference sequence). CDR3 region: CASSGLAGGRSYEQYF. The CDR3 DNA sequence: TGTGCCAGCAGCGGACTAGCGGGAGGCCGCTCCTACGAGCAGTACTTC.

This clonotype was observed a few times. V and J are TRBV28 and TRBJ2-5; 12 nucleotides agree with TRBD2. Germline values: CDR1 MDHEN, CDR2 SYDVKM. The CDR3 contains 15 residues. With 7 bases clipped from V and 11 bases from J, the junction kept 14 bases outside the gene matches. The CDR3 spells CASTEGRLAGVPQYF. The CDR3 DNA follows: TGTGCCAGCACCGAGGGGAGACTAGCGGGAGTTCCTCAGTACTTC.

This chain connects TRBV4-1 to TRBJ1-1; D is uncertain. With 0 bases removed from V and 6 bases from J, the gap between germline ends came to 14 bases. Germline-derived CDR1 and CDR2 are MGHRA and YSYEKL. There are 15 residues in the CDR3. Written as DNA, the CDR3 is TGCGCCAGCAGCCAAGAATTGAGGTTGGGAGCTGAAGCTTTCTTT. This codes for CASSQELRLGAEAFF.

This clonotype appeared a few times. The chain carries TRBV28 and TRBJ2-7; maybe TRBD1 (5 bases). The V and J ends lost 1 base and 0 bases respectively, with 7 bases between them. CDR1 is MDHEN, CDR2 SYDVKM, per germline. This CDR3 contains 14 residues. This CDR3 reads CASSLFRDSYEQYF. CDR3 coding DNA: TGTGCCAGCAGTTTATTCAGGGACTCCTACGAGCAGTACTTC.

This clonotype was counted ten times or more. The CDR3 DNA is TGTGCCAGCAGTTCAAACAGGGGCTACGAGCAGTACTTC. It is translated as CASSSNRGYEQYF. This rearrangement joins TRBV2 to TRBJ2-7; 7 positions agree with TRBD1. The CDR3 has 13 amino acids. The germline gives CDR1 SNHLY, CDR2 FYNNEI. The ends lost 5 bases at V and 3 bases at J; junction bases unmatched: 4. The whole variable domain, filled in from reference TRBV2 and TRBJ2-7, reads EPEVTQTPSHQVTQMGQEVILRCVPISNHLYFYWYRQILGQKVEFLVSFYNNEISEKSEIFDDQFSVERPDGSNFTLKIRSTKLEDSAMYFCASSSNRGYEQYFGPGTRLTVT.

V is TRBV3-1 and J is TRBJ2-4, with D unresolved. CDR3 length equals 16 residues. Germline V gives CDR1 LGHDT, CDR2 YNNKEL (reference sequence). V shed 1 base and J shed 0 bases, with 10 bases lying between them. CDR3 sequence: CASSQGYELAKNIQYF. The DNA of the CDR3 is TGTGCCAGCAGCCAAGGATATGAACTAGCCAAAAACATTCAGTACTTC.

The chain has TRBV6-2 or TRBV6-3 and TRBJ2-5, with 7 bases matching TRBD2. V trimming: 8 bases; J trimming: 7 bases; junction bases outside the gene matches: 22. The CDR3 is made up of 17 amino acids. CDR1 is MNHEY, CDR2 SVGEGT, per germline. The CDR3 region has the DNA TGTGCCAGCTGGGGGGGTCGGGGACTCAAGCAGCAGGGGACCCAGTACTTC. Translation gives CASWGGRGLKQQGTQYF.

There are a few counts of this clonotype. The chain joins TRBV28 to TRBJ2-7; a weak D match, TRBD2 (6 bases). CDR3 length: 16 residues. Deletions cut 5 bases from V and 0 bases from J, with 17 bases between. Germline CDR1 is MDHEN and CDR2 is SYDVKM. The DNA of the CDR3 is TGTGCCAGCAGTCCGCCTCGGGGACTGAGCTCCTACGAGCAGTACTTC. This encodes CASSPPRGLSSYEQYF. Full variable domain (outside the CDR3, taken from reference TRBV28 and TRBJ2-7): DVKVTQSSRYLVKRTGEKVFLECVQDMDHENMFWYRQDPGLGLRLIYFSYDVKMKEKGDIPEGYSVSREKKERFSLILESASTNQTSMYLCASSPPRGLSSYEQYFGPGTRLTVT.

This clonotype appeared a few times. The chain combines TRBV7-8 with TRBJ1-6, with 8 positions matching TRBD1. Germline CDR1 SGHVS, CDR2 FQNEAQ. Losses at the gene ends were 7 bases for V and 6 bases for J; bases not matched to a gene: 11. The CDR3 is 16 residues long. The CDR3 DNA is TGTGCCAGCACCCAGGGTACAGGGGGGACTAATTCACCCCTCCACTTT. Amino acids: CASTQGTGGTNSPLHF. The full variable domain, in which reference TRBV7-8 and TRBJ1-6 provide the parts outside the CDR3, is GAGVSQSPRYKVAKRGQDVALRCDPISGHVSLFWYQQALGQGPEFLTYFQNEAQLDKSGLPSDRFFAERPEGSVSTLKIQRTQQEDSAVYLCASTQGTGGTNSPLHFGNGTRLTVT.

This clonotype occurred a few times. The chain combines TRBV3-1 with TRBJ2-7; 13 bases agree with TRBD2. This CDR3 comprises 16 residues. CDR1 is LGHDT and CDR2 is YNNKEL in the germline V gene (reference sequence). Unmatched junction bases numbered 7, after V lost 4 bases and J lost 4 bases. CDR3 protein: CASSPGTSGKPYEQYF. For the CDR3, the DNA is TGTGCCAGCAGCCCCGGGACTAGCGGGAAACCTTACGAGCAGTACTTC.

V is TRBV5-1 and J is TRBJ2-3; D is undetermined. V lost 1 base, J lost 4 bases, and 13 bases lay in between. The CDR3 contains 15 residues. Germline CDR1 SGHRS, CDR2 YFSETQ. The CDR3 loop is CASSLFQPWADTQYF. CDR3 nucleotides: TGCGCCAGCAGCTTGTTTCAACCCTGGGCAGATACGCAGTATTTT.

The rearrangement uses TRBV7-2 and TRBJ2-2; D is uncertain. Per the germline V gene, CDR1 is SGHTA and CDR2 is FQGNSA. Trimming stripped 5 bases from V and 4 bases from J, with 2 bases between. CDR3 length: 11 residues. Here the CDR3 reads CTSSVTGELFF. Written as DNA, the CDR3 is TGTACCAGCAGCGTCACCGGGGAGCTGTTTTTT.

The chain joins TRBV5-6 to TRBJ2-2; D not resolved. The germline V gene encodes CDR1 SGHDT and CDR2 YYEEEE. Trimming pared 3 bases from V and 2 bases from J, leaving 14 bases between. This CDR3 is 16 amino acids long. In DNA, the CDR3 is TGTGCCAGCAGCTCGAGAGTGGGGTTTAACACCGGGGAGCTGTTTTTT. It encodes CASSSRVGFNTGELFF.

This clonotype was found a few times. V usage is TRBV7-3 and J usage is TRBJ2-2; 12 nucleotides agree with TRBD2. Germline V CDR1 and CDR2: SGHTA, FQGTGA. J lost 4 bases, V lost 5 bases, and 17 bases had no gene match. This CDR3 contains 20 residues. The CDR3 spells CASSPHLRLAGGPRTGELFF. The CDR3 region has the DNA TGTGCCAGCAGCCCTCACCTACGGCTAGCGGGAGGGCCGCGCACCGGGGAGCTGTTTTTT.

This clonotype showed up many times. V usage is TRBV7-9 and J usage is TRBJ2-3; 7 nucleotides agree with TRBD2. This CDR3 has 15 amino acids. CDR1 is SEHNR, CDR2 FQNEAQ, per germline (reference sequence). With V trimmed by 2 bases and J by 0 bases, 2 bases remained unmatched. The DNA of the CDR3 is TGTGCCAGCAGCTTAACTAGCGCCAGCACAGATACGCAGTATTTT. It encodes CASSLTSASTDTQYF.

Concerning this clonotype itself: The junction and the germline gene differ at one end; a read error may be behind it. The gene calls are TRBV3-1 and TRBJ2-7, with 12 bases aligning to TRBD1. The CDR3 is 19 residues long. The germline gives CDR1 LGHDT, CDR2 YNNKEL (reference sequence). The CDR3, as DNA: TGTGCCAGCAGCCGCCGGGACAGGGGGCTTAGCGGGAGCTCCTGCGAGCAGTACTTC. Translated, it gives CASSRRDRGLSGSSCEQYF.

The V call is TRBV4-1, the J call TRBJ2-1, with 7 positions matching TRBD2. V was pared by 6 bases and J by 5 bases, with 7 bases of the junction left unmatched. Germline loops: CDR1 MGHRA, CDR2 YSYEKL. The CDR3 sequence is 14 residues long. The CDR3 is CASSSAGPDNEQFF. CDR3 nucleotides: TGCGCCAGCAGTTCAGCGGGACCAGACAATGAGCAGTTCTTC.

This clonotype was seen more than once but under ten times. The chain is built from TRBV6-2 or TRBV6-3 and TRBJ2-3; weak D call: TRBD2 (5 bases). Germline CDR1 reads MNHEY; CDR2 reads SVGEGT. V gave up 8 bases and J gave up 6 bases, with 12 bases separating them. This CDR3 comprises 12 residues. The chain's CDR3 is CASVTPGDTQYF. The CDR3 DNA sequence: TGTGCCAGCGTAACCCCGGGGGATACGCAGTATTTT.

This clonotype was counted only a few times. The CDR3 sequence: CASNFRGVPGLAETQNIQYF. The CDR3, as DNA: TGTGCCAGCAATTTCCGAGGGGTCCCGGGACTAGCGGAGACCCAAAACATTCAGTACTTC. This chain joins TRBV12-3 or TRBV12-4 and TRBJ2-4, with TRBD2 matching over 11 bases. The V gene end was trimmed by 7 bases and the J gene end by 5 bases; junction bases not matched to a gene: 22. This CDR3 has 20 residues.

In regard to this clonotype: One junction end disagrees with the germline gene, perhaps due to a read error. V gene TRBV7-6 combines with J gene TRBJ2-7; 16 bases fit TRBD2. This CDR3 comprises 20 residues. Germline V lookup: CDR1 SGHVS, CDR2 FNYEAQ. This CDR3 is CASSLASLPGLAGGPYEQYF. For the CDR3, the DNA is TGTGCCAGCAGCTTAGCGAGTTTGCCGGGACTAGCGGGAGGGCCCTATGAGCAGTACTTC.

This clonotype was found once. The chain couples TRBV30 to TRBJ1-1; TRBD1 aligns across 10 bases. After removal of 2 bases from V and 4 bases from J, the junction contained 1 base not matched to a gene. Germline CDR1 GTSNPN, CDR2 SVGIG (reference sequence). The CDR3 is 13 amino acids. The DNA of the CDR3 is TGTGCCTGGAGTCGGACAGGGGGCACTGAAGCTTTCTTT. This translates into CAWSRTGGTEAFF.